This is a list of T cell receptor beta chains from one sample in a study of cytomegalovirus exposure and HLA in healthy donors. Here immunoSEQ multiplex PCR was the method, and the copy in TCRdb shows in-frame clones only, minus some. The sample has about 160,000 clones; approximately 84% are singletons. The sequenced material came from PBMCs. Every receptor here comes from a man between 18 and 35 years old in good health and CMV-seropositive. Each CDR3 is given with its conserved first and last residue. The order of the fields is V gene, J gene, D gene, clone size, CDR3 protein, CDR3 DNA. The D gene is left open where the match is weak. Size is omitted from some rows. Given values are once, few, many or a class for expanded clones.

V: TRBV9
J: TRBJ2-1
D: -
size: -
CDR3: CASSVFLGSEQFF
DNA: TGTGCCAGCAGCGTATTTTTGGGGAGTGAGCAGTTCTTC

V: TRBV11-3
J: TRBJ2-1
D: TRBD2
size: -
CDR3: CASSLETSGGLNEQFF
DNA: TGTGCCAGCAGCTTAGAGACTAGCGGGGGACTCAATGAGCAGTTCTTC

V: TRBV4-3
J: TRBJ2-1
D: TRBD2
size: -
CDR3: CASSPKLAGGPDEQFF
DNA: TGCGCCAGCAGCCCCAAGCTAGCGGGGGGGCCTGATGAGCAGTTCTTC

V: TRBV7-6
J: TRBJ2-4
D: -
size: -
CDR3: CASSLRAGTDINSQYF
DNA: TGTGCCAGCAGCTTAAGGGCGGGGACGGATATTAACAGTCAGTACTTC

V: TRBV15
J: TRBJ1-1
D: TRBD1
size: -
CDR3: CATSREGGGGAFF
DNA: TGTGCCACCAGCAGAGAAGGGGGCGGGGGGGCTTTCTTT

V: TRBV6-5
J: TRBJ2-2
D: -
size: -
CDR3: CASSYGGADTGELFF
DNA: TGTGCCAGCAGTTACGGGGGGGCCGACACCGGGGAGCTGTTTTTT

V: TRBV25-1
J: TRBJ2-1
D: TRBD1
size: once
CDR3: CATLMTGGFEQFF
DNA: TGTGCCACCTTGATGACAGGGGGCTTTGAGCAGTTCTTC

V: TRBV5-6
J: TRBJ2-7
D: TRBD1
size: -
CDR3: CASSFGPGGFYEQYF
DNA: TGTGCCAGCAGCTTCGGTCCAGGGGGTTTCTACGAGCAGTACTTC

V: TRBV27
J: TRBJ2-7
D: -
size: -
CDR3: CASYQGGEQYF
DNA: TGTGCCAGCTACCAGGGGGGCGAGCAGTACTTC

V: TRBV4-3
J: TRBJ1-2
D: -
size: -
CDR3: CASSRDLGQGGYTF
DNA: TGCGCCAGCAGCCGGGACTTGGGGCAGGGTGGCTACACCTTC

V: TRBV6-4
J: TRBJ2-7
D: TRBD1
size: -
CDR3: CASSDSPGQTDSYEQYF
DNA: TGTGCCAGCAGTGACTCGCCGGGACAGACAGACTCCTACGAGCAGTACTTC

V: TRBV30
J: TRBJ2-1
D: -
size: -
CDR3: CAWSAGKGPFF
DNA: TGTGCCTGGAGTGCAGGGAAAGGACCGTTCTTC

V: TRBV30
J: TRBJ1-1
D: -
size: -
CDR3: CAWSEIRGSEAFF
DNA: TGTGCCTGGAGTGAGATTCGGGGATCGGAAGCTTTCTTT

V: TRBV2
J: TRBJ2-3
D: TRBD1
size: -
CDR3: CASSELAGGADTQYF
DNA: TGTGCCAGCAGTGAATTGGCAGGGGGCGCGGATACGCAGTATTTT

V: TRBV7-3
J: TRBJ2-1
D: TRBD1
size: -
CDR3: CASSLNPATQGNPYNEQFF
DNA: TGTGCCAGCAGCTTAAACCCCGCTACACAGGGGAACCCCTACAATGAGCAGTTCTTC

V: TRBV7-9
J: TRBJ2-5
D: TRBD2
size: -
CDR3: CASSLAGGDLKTQYF
DNA: TGTGCCAGCAGCTTAGCTGGGGGGGACCTGAAGACCCAGTACTTC

V: TRBV11-2
J: TRBJ2-1
D: -
size: -
CDR3: CASSLAWGLGYNEQFF
DNA: TGTGCCAGCAGCTTGGCGTGGGGGCTAGGATACAATGAGCAGTTCTTC

V: TRBV7-2
J: TRBJ1-1
D: TRBD1
size: -
CDR3: CASSSGQVTEAFF
DNA: TGTGCCAGCAGCTCCGGACAGGTGACTGAAGCTTTCTTT

V: TRBV5-1
J: TRBJ2-7
D: -
size: -
CDR3: CASSARPPGQVLYEQYF
DNA: TGCGCCAGCAGCGCCAGACCCCCCGGCCAGGTTCTCTACGAGCAGTACTTC

V: TRBV18
J: TRBJ1-6
D: TRBD1
size: few
CDR3: CASSPMTGSNSPLHF
DNA: TGTGCCAGCTCACCGATGACAGGGAGCAATTCACCCCTCCACTTT

V: TRBV6-6
J: TRBJ1-1
D: -
size: -
CDR3: CASVRAGDTEAFF
DNA: TGTGCCAGCGTCCGGGCAGGGGACACTGAAGCTTTCTTT

V: TRBV18
J: TRBJ2-7
D: TRBD1
size: -
CDR3: CASSLSGTGGSREQYF
DNA: TGTGCCAGCTCACTCTCCGGGACAGGGGGCTCTCGGGAGCAGTACTTC

V: TRBV27
J: TRBJ2-2
D: -
size: once
CDR3: CASSLYPGTGELFF
DNA: TGTGCCAGCAGTTTATATCCAGGTACCGGGGAGCTGTTTTTT

V: TRBV4-3
J: TRBJ2-7
D: -
size: -
CDR3: CASSQVQGYEQYF
DNA: TGCGCCAGCAGCCAAGTCCAGGGGTACGAGCAGTACTTC

V: TRBV10-3
J: TRBJ1-5
D: -
size: -
CDR3: CAISESGGSNQPQHF
DNA: TGTGCCATCAGTGAGTCGGGGGGGAGCAATCAGCCCCAGCATTTT

V: TRBV19
J: TRBJ2-6
D: -
size: -
CDR3: CASSLESGANVLTF
DNA: TGTGCCAGTAGTTTGGAGAGCGGGGCCAACGTCCTGACTTTC

V: TRBV6-1
J: TRBJ2-6
D: TRBD2
size: few
CDR3: CASSGVGGGANVLTF
DNA: TGTGCCAGCAGTGGGGTGGGAGGGGGGGCCAACGTCCTGACTTTC

V: TRBV15
J: TRBJ1-3
D: TRBD1
size: -
CDR3: CATSFRQGLGNTIYF
DNA: TGTGCCACCAGCTTTAGACAGGGTCTGGGAAACACCATATATTTT

V: TRBV5-1
J: TRBJ2-1
D: TRBD2
size: few
CDR3: CASSLGTGGPYNEQFF
DNA: TGCGCCAGCAGCTTGGGCACGGGGGGACCTTACAATGAGCAGTTCTTC

V: TRBV7-3
J: TRBJ2-3
D: -
size: -
CDR3: CASSFFDSDTQYF
DNA: TGTGCCAGCAGCTTTTTTGACTCCGATACGCAGTATTTT

V: TRBV7-2
J: TRBJ2-7
D: -
size: few
CDR3: CASSLQGSSYEQYF
DNA: TGTGCCAGCAGCTTACAGGGATCGTCCTACGAGCAGTACTTC

V: TRBV5-1
J: TRBJ2-5
D: TRBD2
size: -
CDR3: CASRPGTTQETQYF
DNA: TGCGCCAGCAGACCAGGGACTACCCAAGAGACCCAGTACTTC

V: TRBV5-4
J: TRBJ2-7
D: TRBD2
size: once
CDR3: CASSLGGGSYEQYF
DNA: TGTGCCAGCAGCTTGGGGGGAGGGTCCTACGAGCAGTACTTC

V: TRBV6-1
J: TRBJ2-7
D: -
size: -
CDR3: CASSEGTDTYEQYF
DNA: TGTGCCAGCAGTGAAGGGACGGACACCTACGAGCAGTACTTC

V: TRBV2
J: TRBJ2-5
D: -
size: -
CDR3: CATGQQETQYF
DNA: TGTGCCACCGGACAGCAAGAGACCCAGTACTTC

V: TRBV4-1
J: TRBJ2-7
D: -
size: -
CDR3: CASSQEGDSYEQYF
DNA: TGCGCCAGCAGCCAAGAAGGGGACTCCTACGAGCAGTACTTC

V: TRBV5-4
J: TRBJ2-2
D: -
size: -
CDR3: CASSPGTTANTGELFF
DNA: TGTGCCAGCAGCCCCGGGACAACCGCGAACACCGGGGAGCTGTTTTTT

V: TRBV4-1
J: TRBJ2-5
D: -
size: -
CDR3: CASSKQGGKETQYF
DNA: TGCGCCAGCAGCAAACAGGGGGGGAAAGAGACCCAGTACTTC

V: TRBV7-8
J: TRBJ1-3
D: -
size: -
CDR3: CASSPGGVLSGNTIYF
DNA: TGTGCCAGCAGCCCTGGGGGGGTTTTATCTGGAAACACCATATATTTT

V: TRBV7-8
J: TRBJ1-2
D: TRBD1
size: -
CDR3: CASSLRTGKPNYGYTF
DNA: TGTGCCAGCAGCCTACGGACAGGGAAACCTAACTATGGCTACACCTTC

V: TRBV7-2
J: TRBJ2-1
D: TRBD2
size: -
CDR3: CASSPGTSGSGQFF
DNA: TGTGCCAGCAGCCCAGGGACTAGTGGGAGTGGGCAGTTCTTC

V: TRBV4-1
J: TRBJ1-4
D: -
size: -
CDR3: CASSQDVRGARGEKLFF
DNA: TGCGCCAGCAGCCAAGATGTGCGAGGCGCTCGGGGTGAAAAACTGTTTTTT

V: TRBV5-1
J: TRBJ2-7
D: TRBD1
size: -
CDR3: CASSLGGQGTYEQYF
DNA: TGCGCCAGCAGCTTGGGCGGACAGGGGACCTACGAGCAGTACTTC

V: TRBV19
J: TRBJ1-2
D: -
size: -
CDR3: CASSISSLSAGPYGYTF
DNA: TGTGCCAGTAGTATCTCTAGTCTCTCGGCAGGGCCATATGGCTACACCTTC

V: TRBV5-6
J: TRBJ2-1
D: -
size: once
CDR3: CASSLAESSYNEQFF
DNA: TGTGCCAGCAGCTTGGCGGAGAGCTCCTACAATGAGCAGTTCTTC

V: TRBV7-2
J: TRBJ2-2
D: TRBD2
size: -
CDR3: CASSLTAGGGTGELFF
DNA: TGTGCCAGCAGCTTAACAGCGGGGGGAGGAACCGGGGAGCTGTTTTTT

V: TRBV7-9
J: TRBJ1-3
D: -
size: -
CDR3: CASSPRRADGGGNTIYF
DNA: TGTGCCAGCAGCCCCCGCCGAGCGGACGGCGGGGGAAACACCATATATTTT

V: TRBV15
J: TRBJ1-2
D: -
size: -
CDR3: CATSRAEGVSYGYTF
DNA: TGTGCCACCAGCAGAGCCGAGGGAGTGAGCTATGGCTACACCTTC

V: TRBV7-8
J: TRBJ2-7
D: TRBD1
size: few
CDR3: CASSEAGTGVREQYF
DNA: TGTGCCAGCAGCGAAGCGGGGACAGGGGTCCGCGAGCAGTACTTC

V: TRBV4-2
J: TRBJ1-2
D: -
size: once
CDR3: CASSQDGQGNNYGYTF
DNA: TGTGCCAGCAGCCAAGACGGGCAGGGAAATAACTATGGCTACACCTTC

V: TRBV5-4
J: TRBJ2-1
D: -
size: -
CDR3: CASSLAMNEQFF
DNA: TGTGCCAGCAGCTTGGCAATGAATGAGCAGTTCTTC

V: TRBV6-1
J: TRBJ1-6
D: -
size: few
CDR3: CASSKDISNSPLHF
DNA: TGTGCCAGCAGCAAGGACATCTCTAATTCACCCCTCCACTTT

V: TRBV6-5
J: TRBJ2-7
D: -
size: few
CDR3: CASRDGQHYEQYF
DNA: TGTGCCAGCAGAGATGGACAGCACTACGAGCAGTACTTC

V: TRBV7-9
J: TRBJ2-4
D: -
size: -
CDR3: CASSPGGGTPAKNSQYF
DNA: TGTGCCAGCAGCCCTGGTGGGGGGACGCCAGCCAAAAACAGTCAGTACTTC

V: TRBV4-3
J: TRBJ1-6
D: TRBD1
size: -
CDR3: CASSQEFSQGEPLHF
DNA: TGCGCCAGCAGCCAAGAATTCAGTCAGGGGGAGCCCCTCCACTTT

V: TRBV19
J: TRBJ1-1
D: -
size: -
CDR3: CASSIWTGGSTEAFF
DNA: TGTGCCAGTAGTATCTGGACGGGGGGGAGCACTGAAGCTTTCTTT